Listed below are T cell receptor beta chains from one sample, sequenced in a study of siplizumab effects on memory and regulatory T cells. The repertoire was sequenced with immunoSEQ multiplex PCR; TCRdb's copy has only in-frame clones and lacks some. The data contain about 100,000 clones, about 94% of them singletons. The sample was non-Treg CD4+ T cells sorted from blood. These receptor sequences come from a human donor in good health. Both conserved end residues are part of each CDR3. Each record gives: clone size, J gene, V gene, D gene, CDR3 DNA, CDR3 protein. The D gene is left open where the match is weak. Clone size is given for some rows only: seen once, a few or many times, or a class if the clone is expanded.

abundance: once
j_gene: TRBJ1-2
v_gene: TRBV7-3
d_gene: TRBD1
CDR3nt: TGTGCCAGCAGCTTAAATCCCGGGACAGGAAGAGATGGCTACACCTTC
CDR3aa: CASSLNPGTGRDGYTF

abundance: -
j_gene: TRBJ2-7
v_gene: TRBV11-2
d_gene: -
CDR3nt: TGTGCCAGCAGCTTAGACAGGGTTCAGGACGAGCAGTACTTC
CDR3aa: CASSLDRVQDEQYF

abundance: -
j_gene: TRBJ2-1
v_gene: TRBV23-1
d_gene: -
CDR3nt: TGCGCCAGCAGTCACCACCTAGCGTATCTAGCACTCTCCTACAATGAGCAGTTCTTC
CDR3aa: CASSHHLAYLALSYNEQFF

abundance: -
j_gene: TRBJ1-5
v_gene: TRBV19
d_gene: -
CDR3nt: TGTGCCAGTAGTACGTGGCAGGGGAATCAGCCCCAGCATTTT
CDR3aa: CASSTWQGNQPQHF

abundance: -
j_gene: TRBJ1-2
v_gene: TRBV5-1
d_gene: TRBD1
CDR3nt: TGCGCCAGCAGCTTGCAGGGGGCACTTCGGACAGGGTGGTATGGCTACACCTTC
CDR3aa: CASSLQGALRTGWYGYTF

abundance: -
j_gene: TRBJ1-2
v_gene: TRBV5-6
d_gene: TRBD1
CDR3nt: TGTGCCAGCAGCCTCCAGGACAGGGCCTATGGCTACACCTTC
CDR3aa: CASSLQDRAYGYTF

abundance: -
j_gene: TRBJ2-7
v_gene: TRBV7-9
d_gene: -
CDR3nt: TGTGCCAGCAGCCCAGGTGACAGGTCCGGTAGCGAGCAGTACTTC
CDR3aa: CASSPGDRSGSEQYF

abundance: -
j_gene: TRBJ2-7
v_gene: TRBV19
d_gene: TRBD1
CDR3nt: TGTGCCAGTAGTGTTCAGGGACAGGACACCTACGAGCAGTACTTC
CDR3aa: CASSVQGQDTYEQYF

abundance: once
j_gene: TRBJ1-2
v_gene: TRBV28
d_gene: -
CDR3nt: TGTGCCAGCAGTGACCATAGGGGGTTGGGCTACACCTTC
CDR3aa: CASSDHRGLGYTF

abundance: -
j_gene: TRBJ1-5
v_gene: TRBV7-3
d_gene: -
CDR3nt: TGTGCCAGCAGCTTAAACTCACCCCCCCAGCCCCAGCATTTT
CDR3aa: CASSLNSPPQPQHF

abundance: -
j_gene: TRBJ2-7
v_gene: TRBV29-1
d_gene: TRBD2
CDR3nt: TGCAGCGTTGACGGGGGGGCGCGGGCCCCGTACGAGCAGTACTTC
CDR3aa: CSVDGGARAPYEQYF

abundance: -
j_gene: TRBJ2-7
v_gene: TRBV9
d_gene: -
CDR3nt: TGTGCCAGCAGCGTTGGGAACAGTTTATCCTACGAGCAGTACTTC
CDR3aa: CASSVGNSLSYEQYF

abundance: -
j_gene: TRBJ1-4
v_gene: TRBV19
d_gene: TRBD1
CDR3nt: TGTGCCAGTAGTCGACGACAGGGGGCAACTAATGAAAAACTGTTTTTT
CDR3aa: CASSRRQGATNEKLFF

abundance: -
j_gene: TRBJ2-5
v_gene: TRBV7-9
d_gene: -
CDR3nt: TGTGCCAGCAGCTTCCTACAGCCACAAGAGACCCAGTACTTC
CDR3aa: CASSFLQPQETQYF

abundance: -
j_gene: TRBJ2-3
v_gene: TRBV11-3
d_gene: -
CDR3nt: TGTGCCAGCAGCTCGGCCTTTAAAGCGGCCGGGACAGATACGCAGTATTTT
CDR3aa: CASSSAFKAAGTDTQYF

abundance: -
j_gene: TRBJ1-1
v_gene: TRBV27
d_gene: -
CDR3nt: TGTGCCACCAATGGGGGGGGGACTGAAGCTTTCTTT
CDR3aa: CATNGGGTEAFF

abundance: -
j_gene: TRBJ2-3
v_gene: TRBV7-9
d_gene: TRBD2
CDR3nt: TGTGCCAGCAGCCAGACGTTCGCGGGAGGGGAGGACACAGATACGCAGTATTTT
CDR3aa: CASSQTFAGGEDTDTQYF

abundance: -
j_gene: TRBJ1-1
v_gene: TRBV7-3
d_gene: -
CDR3nt: TGTGCCAGCAGCTTAACAGGGGACACTGAAGCTTTCTTT
CDR3aa: CASSLTGDTEAFF

abundance: -
j_gene: TRBJ2-1
v_gene: TRBV6-1
d_gene: -
CDR3nt: TGTGCCAGCAGTGATAGCACTAGGTACAATGAGCAGTTCTTC
CDR3aa: CASSDSTRYNEQFF

abundance: -
j_gene: TRBJ2-7
v_gene: TRBV5-8
d_gene: -
CDR3nt: TGTGCCAGCAGCCCCCAACAGGGTGGTACCTACGAGCAGTACTTC
CDR3aa: CASSPQQGGTYEQYF

abundance: -
j_gene: TRBJ2-3
v_gene: TRBV11-2
d_gene: TRBD1
CDR3nt: TGTGCCAGCAGCTTAGTAGGGACAGATAGCACAGATACGCAGTATTTT
CDR3aa: CASSLVGTDSTDTQYF

abundance: -
j_gene: TRBJ2-3
v_gene: TRBV25-1
d_gene: -
CDR3nt: TGTGCCAGCAGTGAATATCTAAGCGGAAGCACAGATACGCAGTATTTT
CDR3aa: CASSEYLSGSTDTQYF

abundance: once
j_gene: TRBJ2-2
v_gene: TRBV19
d_gene: -
CDR3nt: TGTGCCAGTAGTATAGAAGAGACTACCGGGGAGCTGTTTTTT
CDR3aa: CASSIEETTGELFF

abundance: -
j_gene: TRBJ2-3
v_gene: TRBV18
d_gene: -
CDR3nt: TGTGCCAGCTCACCAGCGGCTCGTGTGGATATCACAGATACGCAGTATTTT
CDR3aa: CASSPAARVDITDTQYF

abundance: once
j_gene: TRBJ2-3
v_gene: TRBV11-3
d_gene: TRBD2
CDR3nt: TGTGCCAGCAGCTGGGGACTAGCGGGAGAAAAGCAGTATTTT
CDR3aa: CASSWGLAGEKQYF

abundance: -
j_gene: TRBJ1-5
v_gene: TRBV5-5
d_gene: TRBD1
CDR3nt: TGTGCCAGCAGCTTGATGGCAGGGGGAAATCAGCCCCAGCATTTT
CDR3aa: CASSLMAGGNQPQHF

abundance: -
j_gene: TRBJ2-7
v_gene: TRBV5-1
d_gene: -
CDR3nt: TGCGCCAGCAGCTTGGCGAGCAGCTACGAGCAGTACTTC
CDR3aa: CASSLASSYEQYF

abundance: -
j_gene: TRBJ2-1
v_gene: TRBV2
d_gene: TRBD2
CDR3nt: TGTGCCAGCAGAAGACTAGCGAAGAATGAGCAGTTCTTC
CDR3aa: CASRRLAKNEQFF

abundance: -
j_gene: TRBJ2-3
v_gene: TRBV19
d_gene: -
CDR3nt: TGTGCCAGTACCGAGGCCGGGGGTGCCAAGACAGATACGCAGTATTTT
CDR3aa: CASTEAGGAKTDTQYF

abundance: -
j_gene: TRBJ1-2
v_gene: TRBV4-1
d_gene: -
CDR3nt: TGCGCCAGCAGCCAAGTAAGAGCAGGGAGTGGGTATGGCTACACCTTC
CDR3aa: CASSQVRAGSGYGYTF

abundance: -
j_gene: TRBJ1-1
v_gene: TRBV28
d_gene: -
CDR3nt: TGTGCCAGCAGTCTACCGGGGGGCTGGGAAGCTTTCTTT
CDR3aa: CASSLPGGWEAFF

abundance: -
j_gene: TRBJ1-5
v_gene: TRBV28
d_gene: -
CDR3nt: TGTGCCAGCAGTTTAGTCCGTCAGCCCCAGCATTTT
CDR3aa: CASSLVRQPQHF

abundance: -
j_gene: TRBJ2-7
v_gene: TRBV18
d_gene: -
CDR3nt: TGTGCCAGCTCACCTCCTTTGGGCTTTCGGGACGAGCAGTACTTC
CDR3aa: CASSPPLGFRDEQYF

abundance: -
j_gene: TRBJ2-1
v_gene: TRBV20-1
d_gene: -
CDR3nt: TGCAGTGTCCGAGGGTCCAATGAGCAGTTCTTC
CDR3aa: CSVRGSNEQFF

abundance: -
j_gene: TRBJ1-2
v_gene: TRBV7-3
d_gene: TRBD1
CDR3nt: TGTGCCAGCAGCCCTCCAGGGGGCGGGCCCTATGGCTACACCTTC
CDR3aa: CASSPPGGGPYGYTF

abundance: -
j_gene: TRBJ2-2
v_gene: TRBV4-1
d_gene: TRBD1
CDR3nt: TGCGCCAGCACGGGACAGGGGAACACCGGGGAGCTGTTTTTT
CDR3aa: CASTGQGNTGELFF

abundance: -
j_gene: TRBJ1-6
v_gene: TRBV5-6
d_gene: -
CDR3nt: TGTGCCAGCAGCTTCCAAACATGGGCAGATAATTCACCCCTCCACTTT
CDR3aa: CASSFQTWADNSPLHF

abundance: -
j_gene: TRBJ2-1
v_gene: TRBV28
d_gene: TRBD2
CDR3nt: TGTGCCAGCAGTATACTAGCGGGGAACAATGAGCAGTTCTTC
CDR3aa: CASSILAGNNEQFF

abundance: -
j_gene: TRBJ2-3
v_gene: TRBV14
d_gene: TRBD2
CDR3nt: TGTGCCAGCAGCCAAGGACTAGCGGGATTGGGGTATACGCAGTATTTT
CDR3aa: CASSQGLAGLGYTQYF

abundance: -
j_gene: TRBJ2-5
v_gene: TRBV28
d_gene: TRBD1
CDR3nt: TGTGCCAGCGGTCTACGGGACAGACAAGAGACCCAGTACTTC
CDR3aa: CASGLRDRQETQYF

abundance: -
j_gene: TRBJ1-1
v_gene: TRBV6-5
d_gene: -
CDR3nt: TGTGCCAGCAGTTACGTGGGGTCAGAAGCTTTCTTT
CDR3aa: CASSYVGSEAFF

abundance: -
j_gene: TRBJ2-1
v_gene: TRBV2
d_gene: -
CDR3nt: TGTGCCAGCAACGGACGGGCATACAATGAGCAGTTCTTC
CDR3aa: CASNGRAYNEQFF

abundance: -
j_gene: TRBJ2-1
v_gene: TRBV6-5
d_gene: TRBD1
CDR3nt: TGTGCCAGCGAGGGACAGAATGACAATGAGCAGTTCTTC
CDR3aa: CASEGQNDNEQFF

abundance: -
j_gene: TRBJ2-1
v_gene: TRBV6-5
d_gene: TRBD2
CDR3nt: TGTGCCAGCAGACGTAGCGGGAGCACCTACAATGAGCAGTTCTTC
CDR3aa: CASRRSGSTYNEQFF

abundance: -
j_gene: TRBJ2-5
v_gene: TRBV2
d_gene: -
CDR3nt: TGTGCCAGCAAGGTGAACCAAGAGACCCAGTACTTC
CDR3aa: CASKVNQETQYF

abundance: -
j_gene: TRBJ2-1
v_gene: TRBV5-1
d_gene: -
CDR3nt: TGCGCCAGCAGCTTGGTCATTGGGGGGAGCTCCTACAATGAGCAGTTCTTC
CDR3aa: CASSLVIGGSSYNEQFF

abundance: once
j_gene: TRBJ2-2
v_gene: TRBV9
d_gene: TRBD2
CDR3nt: TGTGCCAGCGGGAGGGTGGGCACCGGGGAGCTGTTTTTT
CDR3aa: CASGRVGTGELFF

abundance: -
j_gene: TRBJ2-7
v_gene: TRBV30
d_gene: -
CDR3nt: TGTGCCTGGAGCCGGGGGTACGAGCAGTACTTC
CDR3aa: CAWSRGYEQYF

abundance: -
j_gene: TRBJ1-1
v_gene: TRBV28
d_gene: -
CDR3nt: TGTGCCAGCAGCCGCAACAGGGCTCGGGAAGCTTTCTTT
CDR3aa: CASSRNRAREAFF

abundance: once
j_gene: TRBJ2-2
v_gene: TRBV29-1
d_gene: -
CDR3nt: TGCAGCGTAAAACTTCCGGGACTCAAGAACACCGGGGAGCTGTTTTTT
CDR3aa: CSVKLPGLKNTGELFF

abundance: -
j_gene: TRBJ2-4
v_gene: TRBV5-4
d_gene: TRBD2
CDR3nt: TGTGCCAGCAGCCGAAGCGGGAGCGAGGCCAAAAACATTCAGTACTTC
CDR3aa: CASSRSGSEAKNIQYF

abundance: -
j_gene: TRBJ1-2
v_gene: TRBV2
d_gene: TRBD1
CDR3nt: TGTGCCAGCAGGGGACAGGGGGCATCTTATGGCTACACCTTC
CDR3aa: CASRGQGASYGYTF

abundance: -
j_gene: TRBJ1-2
v_gene: TRBV6-5
d_gene: TRBD1
CDR3nt: TGTGCCAGCAGTTACCTAAACAGGGGGCCCAGCTATGGCTACACCTTC
CDR3aa: CASSYLNRGPSYGYTF

abundance: -
j_gene: TRBJ2-1
v_gene: TRBV10-2
d_gene: TRBD2
CDR3nt: TGCGCCAGCAAGGCAGCGGGAGGGGTCAATGAGCAGTTCTTC
CDR3aa: CASKAAGGVNEQFF

abundance: -
j_gene: TRBJ2-5
v_gene: TRBV10-3
d_gene: TRBD2
CDR3nt: TGTGCCATCAGTGACCCATCACCGACTAGCGGGCGTCTAACAGGGCAAGAGACCCAGTACTTC
CDR3aa: CAISDPSPTSGRLTGQETQYF

abundance: -
j_gene: TRBJ2-1
v_gene: TRBV19
d_gene: -
CDR3nt: TGTGCCAGTAGTATAGGTCTAGCGAACAATGAGCAGTTCTTC
CDR3aa: CASSIGLANNEQFF

abundance: -
j_gene: TRBJ1-6
v_gene: TRBV15
d_gene: -
CDR3nt: TGTGCCACCAGCAGACAGGGAGGGAATTCACCCCTCCACTTT
CDR3aa: CATSRQGGNSPLHF

abundance: -
j_gene: TRBJ2-7
v_gene: TRBV5-4
d_gene: -
CDR3nt: TGTGCCAGCAGCTGGACCTCTGGGGGTTCCTACGAGCAGTACTTC
CDR3aa: CASSWTSGGSYEQYF